Listed here is a single TCR beta chain. This sample is part of a study of blood T cell repertoires in COVID-19. Study-wide context: The United States, Italy and Spain were the sources of the acute and convalescent COVID-19 samples.

Assay: immunoSEQ multiplex PCR; the TCRdb copy retains only in-frame clones and omits some. The data contain over 200,000 clones, around four fifths of them singletons. This TCR was sampled from a woman aged 70-85 years with active or convalescent COVID-19. The sample taken for sequencing was peripheral blood.

CDR3 nucleotide sequence: TGTGCCAGCAGTTCACGAGGACAGGCGGAAGTCTATGGCTACACCTTC. This encodes CASSSRGQAEVYGYTF. The chain has TRBV28 and TRBJ1-2; 7 nucleotides align to TRBD1. The V segment lost 4 bases and the J segment 4 bases; nucleotides outside the gene matches: 12. The CDR3 is 16 residues long. Germline CDR1 MDHEN, CDR2 SYDVKM.